The 23 T cell receptor beta chains given below trace back to one sample, sequenced in a study of T cell responses to AZD1222 COVID-19 vaccine. Only in-frame clones appear in the TCRdb table, and some are missing; sequencing was by immunoSEQ multiplex PCR. The data contain about 180,000 clones, approximately 94% of them singletons. The sequences come from peripheral blood, collected 28 days after the second AZD1222 dose. These receptors all come from an adult who received the AZD1222 COVID-19 vaccine.

J is TRBJ2-3 and V is TRBV29-1; D is undetermined. Per the germline V gene, CDR1 is SQVTM and CDR2 is ANQGSEA. The V end was cut by 5 bases, the J end by 3 bases, with 9 bases between. The CDR3 length is 12 residues. The CDR3 loop reads CSVFGGTDTQYF. The CDR3 coding sequence is TGCAGCGTTTTTGGCGGTACAGATACGCAGTATTTT.

J is TRBJ1-5 and V is TRBV11-3; D gene ambiguous. This CDR3 region has 13 residues. CDR1 is SGHNT, CDR2 YENEEA, per germline. The V end lost 1 base, the J end lost 11 bases, and 12 bases lay between the germline ends. CDR3 in DNA: TGTGCCAGCAGCTTAGGCAGAGCGGGGACCCAGCATTTT. Its protein product is CASSLGRAGTQHF.

This chain links TRBV2 with TRBJ2-7, with 7 bases matching TRBD1. This CDR3 contains 17 residues. Germline V CDR1 and CDR2: SNHLY, FYNNEI. V dropped 6 bases and J dropped 1; count of bases not matched to a gene: 15. CDR3 coding DNA: TGTGCCAGCAGACAACTGTACAGGGGCCTTAGATCCTACGAGCAGTACTTC. It codes for CASRQLYRGLRSYEQYF.

This CDR3 is CASSMDSVNYGYTF. The CDR3 DNA follows: TGTGCCAGTAGTATGGACAGTGTTAACTATGGCTACACCTTC. The chain carries TRBV19 and TRBJ1-2; possible D gene TRBD1, 6 bases. The CDR3 spans 14 residues. The V and J ends lost 3 bases and 1 base respectively, with 9 bases between them. The germline CDR1 and CDR2 sequences are LNHDA and SQIVND (reference sequence).

CDR3 bases: TGTGCCAGCAGCTCAACGCACCCGGGTTCACCCCTCCACTTT. The encoded protein is CASSSTHPGSPLHF. The rearrangement joins TRBV7-8 to TRBJ1-6, with D hard to call. Germline lookup yields CDR1 SGHVS and CDR2 FQNEAQ. The V end was cut by 4 bases, the J end by 9 bases, with 13 bases between. The CDR3 has 14 amino acids.

The rearrangement joins TRBV6-2 or TRBV6-3 to TRBJ1-1; possible D gene TRBD1, 5 bases. V gave up 2 bases and J gave up 0 bases, with 10 bases separating them. Looked up from germline, CDR1 is MNHEY and CDR2 is SVGEGT. This CDR3 is 15 amino acids long. CDR3 in DNA: TGTGCCAGCAGTTACGGGGCCTCCATGAACACTGAAGCTTTCTTT. Protein sequence: CASSYGASMNTEAFF.

The V call is TRBV2, the J call TRBJ1-1; TRBD1 matches 9 bases. The germline V gene has CDR1 SNHLY and CDR2 FYNNEI. Trimming at V came to 7 bases and at J to 1 base, leaving 4 bases not matched to a gene. The CDR3 covers 14 residues. The CDR3 here is CASKPGQGNTEAFF. Here the CDR3 DNA reads TGTGCCAGCAAACCGGGACAGGGGAACACTGAAGCTTTCTTT.

The chain joins TRBV30 to TRBJ2-1; TRBD1 is a possible D gene (6 bases). The germline CDR1 and CDR2 sequences are GTSNPN and SVGIG (reference sequence). Trimming left V 4 bases short and J 10 bases short, with 20 bases between. This CDR3 is built from 14 residues. CDR3 protein: CAWMVGGPVREQFF. Written as DNA, the CDR3 is TGTGCCTGGATGGTAGGGGGTCCCGTGAGGGAGCAGTTCTTC.

This chain links TRBV10-3 with TRBJ2-1; D may be TRBD1 or TRBD2 (5 bases each). This CDR3 is built from 13 residues. Trimming left V 9 bases short and J 5 bases short, with 14 bases between. The germline CDR1 and CDR2 sequences are ENHRY and SYGVKD. The DNA of the CDR3 is TGTGCCATAAACCGGGACCCCAACAATGAGCAGTTCTTC. Translation: CAINRDPNNEQFF.

The rearrangement links TRBV7-9 to TRBJ1-5; 8 bases map to TRBD1. This CDR3 spans 16 amino acids. The V gene's germline CDR1 is SEHNR and CDR2 FQNEAQ (reference sequence). Trimming took 1 base from V and 6 from J; bases not matched to a gene: 8. The CDR3 spells CASSLVAGGFFQPQHF. CDR3 DNA sequence: TGTGCCAGCAGCTTAGTGGCAGGGGGCTTCTTTCAGCCCCAGCATTTT.

The rearrangement links TRBV7-3 to TRBJ2-5; D remains ambiguous. This CDR3 spans 15 amino acids. The V end was cut by 4 bases, the J end by 0 bases, with 12 bases between. CDR1 and CDR2 (germline): SGHTA, FQGTGA. The CDR3 DNA sequence: TGTGCCAGCAGCTCCGGAGTTGAGGACCAAGAGACCCAGTACTTC. Its translation: CASSSGVEDQETQYF.

This clone appeared a single time. The chain has TRBV15 and TRBJ2-1; 8 bases align to TRBD2. CDR1 and CDR2 from the germline V gene are LNHNV and YYDKDF (reference sequence). The length of the CDR3 is 16 residues. Trimming at V came to 0 bases and at J to 7 bases, leaving 8 bases not matched to a gene. The CDR3, as DNA: TGTGCCACCAGCAGAGATCTAAGCGGGAGTTGGAATGAGCAGTTCTTC. It is translated as CATSRDLSGSWNEQFF. Variable domain in full (rest from reference TRBV15 and TRBJ2-1): DAMVIQNPRYQVTQFGKPVTLSCSQTLNHNVMYWYQQKSSQAPKLLFHYYDKDFNNEADTPDNFQSRRPNTSFCFLDIRSPGLGDTAMYLCATSRDLSGSWNEQFFGPGTRLTVL.

The chain recombines TRBV20-1 with TRBJ1-2; unclear D gene. V was shortened by 6 bases and J by 7 bases, with 9 bases between the two germline ends. CDR1 is DFQATT, CDR2 SNEGSKA, per germline (reference sequence). The CDR3 is 10 residues long. Here the CDR3 DNA reads TGCAGTGCCGCCCGGGGTGGCTACACCTTC. Protein sequence: CSAARGGYTF.

J is TRBJ2-2 and V is TRBV7-3; TRBD2 matches 8 bases. This CDR3 spans 15 amino acids. Looked up from germline, CDR1 is SGHTA and CDR2 is FQGTGA. The J segment lost 4 bases and the V segment lost 5 bases, leaving 6 bases of the junction unmatched. CDR3 in DNA: TGTGCCAGCAGCAGAAGCGGGAGTCCCACCGGGGAGCTGTTTTTT. It is translated as CASSRSGSPTGELFF.

The chain uses TRBV27 and TRBJ1-4, with 7 bases identical to TRBD1. The V gene end was trimmed by 5 bases and the J gene end by 4 bases; junction bases not matched to a gene: 4. Looked up from germline, CDR1 is MNHEY and CDR2 is SMNVEV (reference sequence). This CDR3 is built from 14 residues. The chain's CDR3 is CASSLRGFNEKLFF. Written as DNA, the CDR3 is TGTGCCAGCAGTCTCAGGGGGTTTAATGAAAAACTGTTTTTT.

The chain recombines TRBV7-8 with TRBJ1-2; 8 bases map to TRBD1. J lost 2 bases, V lost 5 bases, and 7 bases had no gene match. The CDR3 contains 15 residues. Germline loops: CDR1 SGHVS, CDR2 FQNEAQ. The CDR3: CASSPGQGTNYGYTF. CDR3 nucleotide sequence: TGTGCCAGCAGCCCAGGACAGGGAACCAACTATGGCTACACCTTC.

The rearrangement uses TRBV28 and TRBJ1-1, with unresolved D. Looked up from germline, CDR1 is MDHEN and CDR2 is SYDVKM. V dropped 4 bases and J dropped 3 bases, with 9 bases sitting between them. The CDR3 has 13 residues. The CDR3 DNA reads as TGTGCCAGCAGTTGGATGAGGGACACTGAAGCTTTCTTT. Its protein product is CASSWMRDTEAFF.

J is TRBJ2-1 and V is TRBV25-1, with D perhaps given as TRBD1 or TRBD2 (5 bases each). Germline V gene sequence: CDR1 MGHDK, CDR2 SYGVNS. The CDR3 length is 13 residues. Deletions cut 5 bases from V and 8 bases from J, with 13 bases between. The CDR3 bases are TGTGCCAGCAGTAACCTCCCGGGACATGAGCAGTTCTTC. Protein: CASSNLPGHEQFF.

J is TRBJ2-1 and V is TRBV2, with 13 positions matching TRBD2. The CDR3 consists of 20 residues. The V gene end was trimmed by 2 bases and the J gene end by 4 bases; junction bases not matched to a gene: 14. Germline V gene data show CDR1 as SNHLY and CDR2 as FYNNEI. Here the CDR3 DNA reads TGTGCCAGCAGTGAAATGCCACCATCTTTGACTAGCGGGAGGTACAATGAGCAGTTCTTC. Translating gives CASSEMPPSLTSGRYNEQFF.

The chain recombines TRBV6-1 with TRBJ2-5; a possible D gene is TRBD1 (5 bases). V was shortened by 3 bases and J by 3 bases, with 11 bases between the two germline ends. The germline gives CDR1 MNHNS, CDR2 SASEGT. The CDR3 length is 14 residues. CDR3 sequence (DNA): TGTGCCAGCAGTGAGTGGGGCAGAAAAGAGACCCAGTACTTC. This codes for CASSEWGRKETQYF.

The chain couples TRBV27 to TRBJ1-2, with 9 nucleotides matching TRBD1. Germline assignment: CDR1 MNHEY and CDR2 SMNVEV (reference sequence). V trimming: 4 bases; J trimming: 2 bases; junction bases outside the gene matches: 5. This CDR3 region has 15 residues. Here the CDR3 DNA reads TGTGCCAGCAGTTCCCCGGGACAGGGCAACTATGGCTACACCTTC. Translated: CASSSPGQGNYGYTF.

The chain is built from TRBV6-1 and TRBJ1-1, with D perhaps matching TRBD1 (5 bases). The CDR3 loop spans 14 amino acids. The germline V gene has CDR1 MNHNS and CDR2 SASEGT. The V gene lost 2 bases and the J gene lost 11 bases, with 18 bases spanning the gap. The CDR3 DNA reads TGTGCCAGCAGTGAAAGTGGCGCAGGGCTTTTGGCTTTCTTT. It is translated as CASSESGAGLLAFF.

This clone occurred once. The rearrangement links TRBV4-1 to TRBJ1-1; D is undetermined. Germline CDR1 reads MGHRA; CDR2 reads YSYEKL. Trimming left V 6 bases short and J 3 bases short, with 14 bases between. This CDR3 spans 14 amino acids. The CDR3 loop reads CASRHIPSDTEAFF. CDR3 nucleotide sequence: TGCGCCAGCAGACACATCCCTTCGGACACTGAAGCTTTCTTT.